Following are 19 T cell receptor beta chains from one sample sequenced in a study of cytomegalovirus exposure and HLA in healthy donors (dated by TCRdb to about 2017). The library was obtained by the immunoSEQ multiplex PCR assay. For the multiplex PCR, a mixture combining 60 forward primers for TCR Vbeta segments and 13 reverse primers for TCR Jbeta segments was used. What TCRdb holds here is the immuneACCESS table cut down to in-frame rearrangements. Part of the clones is not present; checked against another copy, under half of the missing clones reflect an unresolved V gene, and the others are unexplained. The sample table records some 100,000 clones; around 74% of these occur just once. The top ten constitute less than 15% of the sample. Material: PBMCs. Receptors originate from a woman in her seventies in good health and CMV-seropositive.

The chain joins TRBV6-5 to TRBJ1-4, with 7 bases lining up with TRBD1. The germline V gene encodes CDR1 MNHEY and CDR2 SVGAGI. Unmatched junction bases numbered 7, after V lost 5 bases and J lost 4 bases. This CDR3 region has 15 residues. The CDR3 bases are TGTGCCAGCAGTGCTCGGACAGGTATTAATGAAAAACTGTTTTTT. Translating it yields CASSARTGINEKLFF.

This chain uses TRBV6-6 with TRBJ1-3, with 7 bases that match TRBD1. Germline CDR1 MNHNY, CDR2 SVGAGI (reference sequence). The CDR3 covers 14 residues. V gave up 6 bases and J gave up 0 bases; unmatched junction bases: 2. CDR3: CASSGTASGNTIYF. In DNA form, the CDR3 reads TGTGCCAGCAGCGGGACAGCCTCTGGAAACACCATATATTTT.

This clone was observed a few times. This sequence joins TRBV14 and TRBJ2-7, with D maybe TRBD1 (6 bases). V dropped 4 bases and J dropped 3 bases, with 19 bases sitting between them. CDR1 is SGHDN and CDR2 is FVKESK in the germline V gene. This CDR3 contains 16 residues. CDR3 bases: TGTGCCAGCAGCCGAGGGCAGGGGTCCTCCCGCTACGAGCAGTACTTC. This encodes CASSRGQGSSRYEQYF. Supplemented by reference TRBV14 and TRBJ2-7, the full variable domain reads EAGVTQFPSHSVIEKGQTVTLRCDPISGHDNLYWYRRVMGKEIKFLLHFVKESKQDESGMPNNRFLAERTGGTYSTLKVQPAELEDSGVYFCASSRGQGSSRYEQYFGPGTRLTVT.

This clone was counted a few times. The chain uses TRBV7-9 and TRBJ2-5, with a possible D match to TRBD1 (5 bases). The tail of the sequence fits TRBJ2-7 better, so the J call may be wrong. Germline V gene sequence: CDR1 SEHNR, CDR2 FQNEAQ (reference sequence). CDR3 size: 14 residues. DNA of the CDR3: TGTGCCAGCAGCTTCAGGGCGCGACCCTACGAGCAGTACTTC. Its translation: CASSFRARPYEQYF.

The chain employs TRBV7-3 and TRBJ2-5; D is uncertain. Trimming shortened V by 2 bases and J by 3 bases, and 7 bases separated the two germline ends. Germline V gives CDR1 SGHTA, CDR2 FQGTGA. The CDR3 runs to 13 residues. CDR3 sequence reads: CASSLSREETQYF. DNA of the CDR3: TGTGCCAGCAGCTTATCCCGGGAAGAGACCCAGTACTTC.

The genes are TRBV27 and TRBJ2-3, with a tentative D call TRBD2 (5 bases). CDR3 size: 16 residues. Germline V gives CDR1 MNHEY, CDR2 SMNVEV (reference sequence). Trimming pared 3 bases from V and 2 bases from J, leaving 15 bases between. The CDR3 loop reads CASSFRSGIVTDTQYF. The CDR3 nucleotides are TGTGCCAGCAGTTTCCGATCCGGGATAGTCACAGATACGCAGTATTTT.

The genes are TRBV11-2 and TRBJ2-7; TRBD2 matches 10 bases. The V gene end was trimmed by 3 bases and the J gene end by 6 bases; junction bases not matched to a gene: 5. CDR1 and CDR2 (germline): SGHAT, FQNNGV. The CDR3 runs to 14 residues. The CDR3 region has the DNA TGTGCCAGCAGCTTTGGTGTAGCGGGAGGCGAGCAGTACTTC. Translated, it gives CASSFGVAGGEQYF. The whole variable domain, remainder taken from reference TRBV11-2 and TRBJ2-7, is EAGVAQSPRYKIIEKRQSVAFWCNPISGHATLYWYQQILGQGPKLLIQFQNNGVVDDSQLPKDRFSAERLKGVDSTLKIQPAKLEDSAVYLCASSFGVAGGEQYFGPGTRLTVT.

This sequence joins TRBV6-5 and TRBJ2-2; no definite D call. The CDR3 is 12 amino acids. Trimming pared 6 bases from V and 1 base from J, leaving 3 bases between. Per germline, CDR1 MNHEY and CDR2 SVGAGI. For the CDR3, the DNA is TGTGCCAGCAGCAGGAACACCGGGGAGCTGTTTTTT. It encodes CASSRNTGELFF.

The V gene is TRBV28, the J gene TRBJ2-5; D uncertain. Germline V gene data show CDR1 as MDHEN and CDR2 as SYDVKM. With 4 bases removed from V and 4 bases from J, the gap between germline ends came to 13 bases. The CDR3 is 14 residues long. Written as DNA, the CDR3 is TGTGCCAGCAGTTGGGCGCCGGTGAGAGAGACCCAGTACTTC. This gives the protein CASSWAPVRETQYF.

This clone was found a few times. CDR3 region: CATSRDLGGRNTIYF. Written as DNA, the CDR3 is TGTGCCACCAGCAGAGACCTAGGGGGCAGAAACACCATATATTTT. The chain has TRBV15 and TRBJ1-3; 7 bases agree with TRBD1. The CDR3 covers 15 residues. After removal of 0 bases from V and 5 bases from J, the junction contained 4 bases not matched to a gene. Germline V CDR1 and CDR2: LNHNV, YYDKDF (reference sequence). Filled out from reference TRBV15 and TRBJ1-3, the complete variable domain reads DAMVIQNPRYQVTQFGKPVTLSCSQTLNHNVMYWYQQKSSQAPKLLFHYYDKDFNNEADTPDNFQSRRPNTSFCFLDIRSPGLGDTAMYLCATSRDLGGRNTIYFGEGSWLTVV.

The gene calls are TRBV7-9 and TRBJ2-3, with 7 bases identical to TRBD2. The CDR3 is made up of 15 amino acids. CDR1 and CDR2 (germline): SEHNR, FQNEAQ (reference sequence). Losses at the gene ends were 10 bases for V and 3 bases for J; bases not matched to a gene: 13. The CDR3: CATPAGRESTDTQYF. CDR3 nucleotide sequence: TGTGCCACCCCCGCTGGGCGGGAGTCTACAGATACGCAGTATTTT.

The J gene is TRBJ1-2, the V gene TRBV28; 7 bases are a match to TRBD1. V trimming: 2 bases; J trimming: 3 bases; junction bases outside the gene matches: 0. The germline V gene encodes CDR1 MDHEN and CDR2 SYDVKM. The CDR3 is 13 residues long. The CDR3 protein is CASSLGTDYGYTF. CDR3 bases: TGTGCCAGCAGTTTAGGGACAGACTATGGCTACACCTTC.

The CDR3 sequence: CASSETREYEQYF. CDR3 nucleotide sequence: TGTGCCAGTTCGGAGACTAGGGAGTACGAGCAGTACTTC. The J gene is TRBJ2-7, the V gene TRBV28; D may be TRBD2 (6 bases). Germline V gene data show CDR1 as MDHEN and CDR2 as SYDVKM. V gave up 9 bases and J gave up 4 bases, with 16 bases separating them. The CDR3 runs to 13 residues.

This CDR3 is CASSPQGRGEQYF. In nucleotides, the CDR3 is TGTGCCAGCAGCCCACAGGGTAGGGGCGAGCAGTACTTC. This sequence joins TRBV7-3 and TRBJ2-7, with TRBD1 as a possible D gene (6 bases). Trimming took 5 bases from V and 6 from J, leaving 14 bases between them. The CDR3 consists of 13 residues. CDR1 SGHTA and CDR2 FQGTGA come from the germline V gene.

This clone was seen only a few times. The chain combines TRBV28 with TRBJ1-2; 11 positions match TRBD1. There are 16 residues in the CDR3. Germline V CDR1 and CDR2: MDHEN, SYDVKM. Unmatched junction bases numbered 7, after V lost 6 bases and J lost 1 base. CDR3 in amino acids: CASSPDRGRGNYGYTF. CDR3 DNA: TGTGCCAGCAGCCCGGACAGGGGGCGAGGTAACTATGGCTACACCTTC.

This clone was found once. The chain couples TRBV2 to TRBJ2-3; tentatively, D is TRBD1 (5 bases). V was cut by 2 bases and J by 1 base, with 10 bases left in between. The germline V gene encodes CDR1 SNHLY and CDR2 FYNNEI. This CDR3 has 15 amino acids. CDR3 nucleotide sequence: TGTGCCAGCAGTGAACAGGGAATGGGCACAGATACGCAGTATTTT. Protein product: CASSEQGMGTDTQYF.

This chain links TRBV11-2 with TRBJ1-3; D might be TRBD1 (5 bases). The V end lost 5 bases, the J end lost 2 bases, and 13 bases lay between the germline ends. The germline V gene encodes CDR1 SGHAT and CDR2 FQNNGV. The CDR3 sequence is 15 residues long. This CDR3 reads CASSPTGGTGNTIYF. In DNA, the CDR3 is TGTGCCAGCAGCCCGACCGGGGGAACTGGAAACACCATATATTTT.

The V call is TRBV7-9, the J call TRBJ1-1; no definite D call. The CDR3 consists of 14 residues. Trimming took off 2 bases at V and 0 bases at J, with 7 bases between the two ends. In germline, CDR1 is SEHNR, CDR2 FQNEAQ (reference sequence). The CDR3 coding sequence is TGTGCCAGCAGCTTACCCCAGTTGAACACTGAAGCTTTCTTT. It specifies CASSLPQLNTEAFF.

The sample holds a few counts of this clone. V usage is TRBV6-6 and J usage is TRBJ1-5, with 7 bases fitting TRBD1. Unmatched junction bases numbered 6, after V lost 4 bases and J lost 6 bases. Germline values: CDR1 MNHNY, CDR2 SVGAGI (reference sequence). This CDR3 contains 14 residues. CDR3 bases: TGTGCCAGCAGTTTCACAGGGGCGGGTCAGCCCCAGCATTTT. Protein sequence: CASSFTGAGQPQHF.